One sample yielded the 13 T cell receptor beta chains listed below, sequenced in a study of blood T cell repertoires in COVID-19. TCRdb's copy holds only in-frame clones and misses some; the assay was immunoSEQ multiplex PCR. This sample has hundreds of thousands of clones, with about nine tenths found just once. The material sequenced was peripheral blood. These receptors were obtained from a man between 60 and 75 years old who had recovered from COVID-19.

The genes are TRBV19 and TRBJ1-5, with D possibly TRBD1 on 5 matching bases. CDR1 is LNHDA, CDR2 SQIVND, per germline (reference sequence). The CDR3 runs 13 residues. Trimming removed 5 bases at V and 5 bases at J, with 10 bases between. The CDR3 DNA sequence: TGTGCCAGTAGTCTCAGGGTTGATCAGCCCCAGCATTTT. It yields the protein CASSLRVDQPQHF.

The CDR3 DNA sequence: TGCGCCAGCAGCCAAGAATGGGGTTTCGCGGGGCAAGAGACCCAGTACTTC. Translated, it gives CASSQEWGFAGQETQYF. This chain links TRBV4-1 with TRBJ2-5; D perhaps matches TRBD2 (6 bases). CDR1 MGHRA and CDR2 YSYEKL come from the germline V gene. The length of the CDR3 is 17 residues. V was clipped by 0 bases and J by 2 bases, with 16 bases between them.

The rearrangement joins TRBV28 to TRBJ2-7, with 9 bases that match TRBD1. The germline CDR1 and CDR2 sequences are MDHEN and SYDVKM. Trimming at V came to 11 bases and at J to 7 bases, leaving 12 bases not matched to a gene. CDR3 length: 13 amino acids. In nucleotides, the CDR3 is TGTGCCGCACGAACACAGGGGGCTCGAGAGCAGTACTTC. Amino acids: CAARTQGAREQYF.

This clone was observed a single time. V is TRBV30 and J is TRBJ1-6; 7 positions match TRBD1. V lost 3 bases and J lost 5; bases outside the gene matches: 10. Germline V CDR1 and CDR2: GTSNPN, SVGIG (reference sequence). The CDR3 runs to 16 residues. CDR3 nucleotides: TGTGCCTGGAGGGGCTCAGGGGGTTCGGATAATTCACCCCTCCACTTT. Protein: CAWRGSGGSDNSPLHF.

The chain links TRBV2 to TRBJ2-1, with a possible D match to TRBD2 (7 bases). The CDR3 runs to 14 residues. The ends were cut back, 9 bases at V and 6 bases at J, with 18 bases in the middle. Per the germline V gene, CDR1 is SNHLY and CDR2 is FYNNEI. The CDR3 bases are TGTGCCAGTGGGAGGGGGGCATTGTCCAATGAGCAGTTCTTC. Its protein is CASGRGALSNEQFF.

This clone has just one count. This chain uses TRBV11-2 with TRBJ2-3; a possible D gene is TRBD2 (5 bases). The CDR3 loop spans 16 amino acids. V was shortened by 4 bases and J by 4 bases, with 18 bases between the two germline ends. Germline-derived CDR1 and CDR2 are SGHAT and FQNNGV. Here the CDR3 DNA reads TGTGCCAGCAGCTCGTTTGACTATCGTCGGGCAGATACGCAGTATTTT. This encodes CASSSFDYRRADTQYF.

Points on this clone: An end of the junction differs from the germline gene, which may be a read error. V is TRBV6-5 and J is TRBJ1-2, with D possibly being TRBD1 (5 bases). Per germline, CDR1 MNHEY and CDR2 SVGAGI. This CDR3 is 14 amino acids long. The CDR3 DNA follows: TGTGCCAGCAGATACTCACGGGGGGACTATGGCTACACCTTC. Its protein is CASRYSRGDYGYTF.

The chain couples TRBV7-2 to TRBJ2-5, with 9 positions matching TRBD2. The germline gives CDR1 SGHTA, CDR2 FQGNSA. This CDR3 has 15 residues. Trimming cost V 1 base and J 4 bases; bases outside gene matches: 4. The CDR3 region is CASSLEGGRGETQYF. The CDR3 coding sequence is TGTGCCAGCAGCTTAGAAGGCGGGAGGGGAGAGACCCAGTACTTC.

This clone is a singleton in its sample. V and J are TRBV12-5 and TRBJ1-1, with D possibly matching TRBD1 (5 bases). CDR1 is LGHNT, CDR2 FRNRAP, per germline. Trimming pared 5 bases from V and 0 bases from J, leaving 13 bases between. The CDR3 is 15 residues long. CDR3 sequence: CASGRGDSMNTEAFF. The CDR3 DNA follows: TGTGCTAGTGGTCGGGGGGATTCCATGAACACTGAAGCTTTCTTT. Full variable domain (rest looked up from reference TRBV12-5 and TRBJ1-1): DARVTQTPRHKVTEMGQEVTMRCQPILGHNTVFWYRQTMMQGLELLAYFRNRAPLDDSGMPKDRFSAEMPDATLATLKIQPSEPRDSAVYFCASGRGDSMNTEAFFGQGTRLTVV.

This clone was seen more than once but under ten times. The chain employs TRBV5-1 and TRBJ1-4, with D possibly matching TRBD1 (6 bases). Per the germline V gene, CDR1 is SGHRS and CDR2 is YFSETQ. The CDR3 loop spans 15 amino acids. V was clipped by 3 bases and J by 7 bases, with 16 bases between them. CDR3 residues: CASSSEGGGSEKLFF. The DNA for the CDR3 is TGCGCCAGCAGCTCGGAGGGGGGCGGGAGTGAAAAACTGTTTTTT.

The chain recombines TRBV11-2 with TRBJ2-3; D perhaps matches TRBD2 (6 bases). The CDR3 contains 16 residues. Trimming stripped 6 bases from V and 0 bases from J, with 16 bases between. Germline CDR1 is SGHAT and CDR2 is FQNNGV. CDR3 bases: TGTGCCAGCAGGCATTACCTAGCGACTAGCACAGATACGCAGTATTTT. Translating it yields CASRHYLATSTDTQYF.

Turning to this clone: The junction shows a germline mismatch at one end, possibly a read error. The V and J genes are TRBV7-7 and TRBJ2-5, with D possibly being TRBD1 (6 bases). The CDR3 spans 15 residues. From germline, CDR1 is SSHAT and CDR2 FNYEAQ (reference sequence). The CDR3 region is CASSLAGTGYGTQYF. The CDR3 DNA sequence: TGTGCTAGCAGCTTAGCTGGCACAGGGTACGGGACCCAGTACTTC.

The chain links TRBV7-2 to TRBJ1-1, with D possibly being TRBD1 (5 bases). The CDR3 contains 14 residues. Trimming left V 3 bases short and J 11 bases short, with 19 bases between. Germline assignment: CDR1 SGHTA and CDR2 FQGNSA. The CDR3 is CASSFLSQGRGAFF. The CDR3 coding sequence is TGTGCCAGCAGCTTCCTATCCCAGGGTCGGGGGGCTTTCTTT.